This T cell receptor beta chain originates from a study of T cells and Merkel cell carcinoma outcomes. Study-wide results and limits: Repertoire plus T-cell density reportedly predicted Merkel cell carcinoma outcomes.

In regard to this clone: What it recognizes is unknown.

This table comes from immunoSEQ multiplex PCR, and its TCRdb copy is limited to in-frame clones, with some not included. The sample records some 19,000 clones, about four fifths being singletons. The receptor comes from a human donor with Merkel cell carcinoma. Specimen: tumor tissue from Merkel cell carcinoma.

CDR3 in DNA: TGTGCCAGCAGCGTGTCGGGGGTGACGGGGACCGAGCAGTACTTC. Translation: CASSVSGVTGTEQYF. This chain connects TRBV9 to TRBJ2-7; weak D call: TRBD2 (6 bases). Germline CDR1 SGDLS, CDR2 YYNGEE. Trimming shortened V by 2 bases and J by 6 bases, and 18 bases separated the two germline ends. The CDR3 runs 15 residues.